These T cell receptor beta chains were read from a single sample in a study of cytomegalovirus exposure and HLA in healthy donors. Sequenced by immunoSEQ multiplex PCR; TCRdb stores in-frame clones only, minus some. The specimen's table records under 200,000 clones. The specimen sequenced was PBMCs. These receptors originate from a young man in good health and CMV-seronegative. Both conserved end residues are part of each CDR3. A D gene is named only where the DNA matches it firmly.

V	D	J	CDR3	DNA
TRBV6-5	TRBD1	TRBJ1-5	CASSSPAGTGVQPQHF	TGTGCCAGCAGTTCGCCAGCCGGGACAGGGGTTCAGCCCCAGCATTTT
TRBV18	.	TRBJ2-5	CASSPYRDQETQYF	TGTGCCAGCTCACCATACAGGGACCAAGAGACCCAGTACTTC
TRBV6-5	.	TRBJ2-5	CASSYGRYQETQYF	TGTGCCAGCAGTTACGGGAGATACCAAGAGACCCAGTACTTC
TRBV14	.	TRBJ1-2	CASSHRPPRGTF	TGTGCCAGCAGCCATCGCCCCCCTAGGGGGACCTTC
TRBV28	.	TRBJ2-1	CASRVTESNEQFF	TGTGCCAGCAGAGTGACAGAGAGCAATGAGCAGTTCTTC
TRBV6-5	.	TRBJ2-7	CASSTRAPYEQYF	TGTGCCAGCAGTACGAGGGCTCCCTACGAGCAGTACTTC
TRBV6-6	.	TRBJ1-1	CASSHRHVNTEAFF	TGTGCCAGCAGCCATAGACACGTGAACACTGAAGCTTTCTTT
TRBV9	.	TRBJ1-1	CASSGTGTEAFF	TGTGCCAGCAGCGGGACTGGCACTGAAGCTTTCTTT
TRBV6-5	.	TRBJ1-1	CASSYRTEGTEAFF	TGTGCCAGCAGTTACAGAACAGAGGGCACTGAAGCTTTCTTT
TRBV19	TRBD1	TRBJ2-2	CASSRQGGTGELFF	TGTGCCAGTAGTAGACAGGGGGGGACCGGGGAGCTGTTTTTT
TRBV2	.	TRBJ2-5	CASNVGAPETQYF	TGTGCCAGCAACGTGGGAGCGCCGGAGACCCAGTACTTC
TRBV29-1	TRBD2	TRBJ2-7	CSVEGTSGNQVPYEQYF	TGCAGCGTTGAAGGGACTAGCGGGAATCAAGTCCCCTACGAGCAGTACTTC
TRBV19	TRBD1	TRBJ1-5	CASSRGQAVQPQHF	TGTGCCAGTAGCCGTGGACAGGCAGTTCAGCCCCAGCATTTT
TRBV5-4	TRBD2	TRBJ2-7	CASSPSGGAYEQYF	TGTGCCAGCAGCCCGAGCGGGGGGGCCTACGAGCAATACTTC
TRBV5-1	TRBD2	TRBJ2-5	CASSWREGGETQYF	TGCGCCAGCAGCTGGCGGGAGGGGGGCGAGACCCAGTACTTC
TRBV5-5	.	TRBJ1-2	CASSPDRNYGYTF	TGTGCCAGCAGCCCTGACAGGAACTATGGCTACACCTTC
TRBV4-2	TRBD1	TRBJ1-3	CASSQDQWDSSGNTIYF	TGTGCCAGCAGCCAAGATCAATGGGACAGCTCTGGAAACACCATATATTTT
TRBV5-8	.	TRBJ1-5	CASSIRTGQPQHF	TGTGCCAGCAGCATTAGGACTGGGCAGCCCCAGCATTTT
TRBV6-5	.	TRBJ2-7	CASSYSAGRGRYEQYF	TGTGCCAGCAGTTACTCCGCAGGCAGGGGGAGGTACGAGCAGTACTTC
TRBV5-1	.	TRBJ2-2	CASSLGPTGGDTGELFF	TGCGCCAGCAGCTTGGGGCCGACAGGAGGCGACACCGGGGAGCTGTTTTTT
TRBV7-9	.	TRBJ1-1	CASSQIFRGTEAFF	TGTGCCAGCAGCCAGATTTTCCGCGGGACTGAAGCTTTCTTT
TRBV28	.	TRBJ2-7	CASSLSGSESPEQYF	TGTGCCAGCAGTTTAAGTGGGAGTGAATCACCCGAGCAGTACTTC
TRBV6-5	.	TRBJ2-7	CASSSPGITYEQYF	TGTGCCAGCAGTAGTCCAGGGATAACCTACGAGCAGTACTTC
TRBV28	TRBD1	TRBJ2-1	CASSPAFGQGGFDEQFF	TGTGCCAGCAGCCCCGCCTTCGGACAGGGAGGTTTCGATGAGCAGTTCTTC
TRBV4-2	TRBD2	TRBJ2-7	CASSQGPSGGAYEQYF	TGTGCCAGCAGCCAAGGTCCCAGCGGGGGGGCTTACGAGCAGTACTTC
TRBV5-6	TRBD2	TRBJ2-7	CASSLEGREFNEQYF	TGTGCCAGCAGCTTGGAGGGGCGGGAGTTCAACGAGCAGTACTTC
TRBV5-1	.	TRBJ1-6	CASSRDTSSYNSPLHF	TGCGCCAGCAGCCGGGACACCAGCTCCTATAATTCACCCCTCCACTTT
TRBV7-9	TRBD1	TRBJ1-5	CASSRPGTADQPQHF	TGTGCCAGCAGCCGTCCCGGGACAGCCGATCAGCCCCAGCATTTT
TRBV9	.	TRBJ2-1	CASSVGAMGLGEEGSYNEQFF	TGTGCCAGCAGCGTAGGAGCGATGGGACTGGGGGAGGAGGGCTCCTACAATGAGCAGTTCTTC
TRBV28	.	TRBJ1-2	CASSSGRGYGYTF	TGTGCCAGCAGTTCTGGGCGTGGCTATGGCTACACCTTC
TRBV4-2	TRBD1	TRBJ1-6	CASSQEAGGSSPLHF	TGTGCCAGCAGCCAAGAGGCAGGGGGCAGTTCACCCCTCCACTTT
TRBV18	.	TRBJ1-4	CASSPGLGDEKLFF	TGTGCCAGCTCACCGGGCCTGGGCGACGAAAAACTGTTTTTT
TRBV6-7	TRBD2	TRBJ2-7	CASSLSGRAPLPEQYF	TGTGCCAGCAGTTTAAGCGGGAGGGCCCCCCTGCCCGAGCAGTACTTC
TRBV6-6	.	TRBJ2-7	CASSYSRAGGTYEQYF	TGTGCCAGCAGTTACTCGCGGGCAGGGGGGACCTACGAGCAGTACTTC
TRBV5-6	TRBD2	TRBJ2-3	CASSPRWAGGPRTDTQYF	TGTGCCAGCAGCCCCCGGTGGGCGGGGGGGCCGCGGACAGATACGCAGTATTTT
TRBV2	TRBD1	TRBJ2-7	CASSEAGTAWTEQYF	TGTGCCAGCAGTGAAGCAGGGACAGCCTGGACCGAGCAGTACTTC
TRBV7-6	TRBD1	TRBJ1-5	CASSVTGGNQPQHF	TGTGCCAGCAGTGTTACAGGGGGTAATCAGCCCCAGCATTTT